One T cell receptor (beta chain) is described in this entry. V was trimmed by 5 bases and J by 8 bases, leaving 19 bases between them. The CDR3 has 15 amino acids. CDR1 is SGHTA, CDR2 FQGNSA, per germline. This entry comes from a study of blood T cells in healthy people across ages. The use of a sample-barcoded 5' primer and a J-beta primer mix characterized a second PCR of roughly 7 to 12 cycles. Using its own MiXCR run on the 5' RACE reads, TCRdb lists one record per CDR3 protein. The sample gives 1.5 million to 2 million distinct CDR3 sequences, roughly 50% of which show up once; around 2.1% is in the top ten.

Sequenced: blood. The TCR comes from a woman in her thirties or forties in good health. The gene calls are TRBV7-2 and TRBJ2-1; D is possibly TRBD1 or TRBD2 (6 bases each). In DNA form, the CDR3 reads TGTGCCAGCAGCCCCTTCTGGGGGGCCATCTATGAGCAGTTCTTC. As protein: CASSPFWGAIYEQFF. Full variable domain (outside the CDR3, taken from reference TRBV7-2 and TRBJ2-1): GAGVSQSPSNKVTEKGKDVELRCDPISGHTALYWYRQSLGQGLEFLIYFQGNSAPDKSGLPSDRFSAERTGGSVSTLTIQRTQQEDSAVYLCASSPFWGAIYEQFFGPGTRLTVL.